This entry lists 25 T cell receptor beta chains sequenced from one sample in a study of CD8+CD57+ T cells in acquired aplastic anemia. The sequenced patients had an expansion of CD8+CD57+ cells seen by flow cytometry. Genomic DNA was employed as the template in profiling TCR beta VDJ and CDR3. TCRdb redid the calling of the reads with MiXCR, one entry per CDR3 protein. The sample includes approximately 100,000 distinct CDR3 sequences, around 68% of them seen just once. Sequencing used sorted CD4+, CD8+, or CD8+CD57+ T cells (not recorded which) from PBMCs. The receptors were sampled from a human donor with aplastic anemia.

The chain is built from TRBV2 and TRBJ2-3; possible D gene TRBD1, 6 bases. V lost 5 bases to trimming and J lost 0 bases, with 15 bases between them. The CDR3 totals 16 residues. CDR1 and CDR2 from the germline V gene are SNHLY and FYNNEI. Here the CDR3 DNA reads TGTGCCAGCAGTCCCTGGGACACCTCTAGCACAGATACGCAGTATTTT. It is translated as CASSPWDTSSTDTQYF.

The chain joins TRBV29-1 to TRBJ1-5, with no clear D. CDR3 length equals 13 residues. Germline assignment: CDR1 SQVTM and CDR2 ANQGSEA. Trimming removed 4 bases from V and 2 bases from J, with 9 bases in between. The CDR3, as DNA: TGCAGCGTTGGGGTTAATGGCAATCAGCCCCAGCATTTT. Protein product: CSVGVNGNQPQHF.

The count of this clonotype is one. The genes are TRBV20-1 and TRBJ1-5; a weak D match, TRBD1 (6 bases). Trimming took off 3 bases at V and 5 bases at J, with 17 bases between the two ends. This CDR3 is built from 15 residues. Germline values: CDR1 DFQATT, CDR2 SNEGSKA (reference sequence). The CDR3 nucleotides read TGCAGTGCTAGGTCGACAGGACTAGGAGATCAGCCCCAGCATTTT. Translated: CSARSTGLGDQPQHF.

Only one count was recorded for this clonotype. The chain couples TRBV29-1 to TRBJ2-2, with 8 bases fitting TRBD1. CDR1 is SQVTM, CDR2 ANQGSEA, per germline. The CDR3 extends over 14 amino acids. The V gene end was trimmed by 7 bases and the J gene end by 1 base; junction bases not matched to a gene: 5. The CDR3 is CSALGQVNTGELFF. CDR3 bases: TGCAGCGCCCTGGGACAGGTGAACACCGGGGAGCTGTTTTTT.

The V gene is TRBV5-1, the J gene TRBJ2-6, with D perhaps being TRBD1 or TRBD2 (5 bases each). The CDR3 extends over 18 amino acids. Trimming removed 4 bases at V and 0 bases at J, with 17 bases between. Germline values: CDR1 SGHRS, CDR2 YFSETQ. CDR3 DNA sequence: TGCGCCAGCAGCCAAGAATGGGGACGGCCCTCTGGGGCCAACGTCCTGACTTTC. This sequence encodes CASSQEWGRPSGANVLTF.

The chain combines TRBV12-3 or TRBV12-4 with TRBJ1-2, with D unresolved. The CDR3 runs to 12 residues. The V gene lost 5 bases and the J gene lost 3 bases, with 7 bases spanning the gap. The CDR3: CASSNRDYGYTF. CDR3 DNA: TGTGCCAGCAGTAACAGAGACTATGGCTACACCTTC.

This sequence joins TRBV2 and TRBJ1-2, with D unresolved. The CDR3 spans 12 residues. Between the trimmed V and J ends, which lost 7 bases and 6 bases, there was a span of 12 bases. Per the germline V gene, CDR1 is SNHLY and CDR2 is FYNNEI. CDR3 nucleotide sequence: TGTGCCAGCATCTGGTCCGTAAATGGCTACACCTTC. Protein product: CASIWSVNGYTF. Full variable domain (outside the CDR3, taken from reference TRBV2 and TRBJ1-2): EPEVTQTPSHQVTQMGQEVILRCVPISNHLYFYWYRQILGQKVEFLVSFYNNEISEKSEIFDDQFSVERPDGSNFTLKIRSTKLEDSAMYFCASIWSVNGYTFGSGTRLTVV.

This clonotype was observed a single time. This chain connects TRBV20-1 to TRBJ1-2, with D uncertain. In germline, CDR1 is DFQATT, CDR2 SNEGSKA (reference sequence). This CDR3 comprises 14 residues. The V end was cut by 3 bases, the J end by 3 bases, with 14 bases between. CDR3 protein: CSASPSLWDYGYTF. The CDR3 bases are TGCAGTGCTAGTCCTTCGCTGTGGGACTATGGCTACACCTTC.

Many counts were recorded for this clonotype. This rearrangement joins TRBV7-8 to TRBJ2-5; 12 positions match TRBD2. Germline V gives CDR1 SGHVS, CDR2 FQNEAQ. The J segment lost 1 base and the V segment lost 4 bases, leaving 10 bases of the junction unmatched. The CDR3 has 18 residues. In DNA, the CDR3 is TGTGCCAGCAGCTGGCTTGCCCTAGCGGGGGGGGCCCAAGAGACCCAGTACTTC. This sequence encodes CASSWLALAGGAQETQYF.

V gene TRBV20-1 combines with J gene TRBJ1-1, with 8 bases aligning to TRBD1. This CDR3 comprises 13 residues. Germline V lookup: CDR1 DFQATT, CDR2 SNEGSKA (reference sequence). The CDR3 loop reads CRVRGRSDTEAFF. DNA for the CDR3: TGCAGGGTCAGGGGGCGCTCGGACACTGAAGCTTTCTTT.

The chain couples TRBV20-1 to TRBJ2-3; TRBD2 agrees at 11 bases. The CDR3 has 16 residues. J gave up 2 bases and V 3 bases, and 7 bases lay outside the gene matches. Germline V gene lookup returns CDR1 DFQATT and CDR2 SNEGSKA (reference sequence). DNA of the CDR3: TGCAGTGCTAGGCCGGGACTAGCGGAACACACAGATACGCAGTATTTT. Translated, it gives CSARPGLAEHTDTQYF.

This clonotype turned up a few times. J is TRBJ1-2 and V is TRBV2; tentatively, D is TRBD1 (6 bases). The V and J ends lost 1 base and 5 bases respectively, with 8 bases between them. CDR3 length equals 13 residues. The germline V gene has CDR1 SNHLY and CDR2 FYNNEI. The CDR3 sequence: CASSEEGGYGYTF. As DNA, the CDR3 is TGTGCCAGCAGTGAAGAAGGGGGTTATGGCTACACCTTC.

This chain joins TRBV6-1 and TRBJ1-5, with 10 nucleotides matching TRBD1. CDR1 and CDR2 from the germline V gene are MNHNS and SASEGT. The CDR3 contains 16 residues. After removal of 6 bases from V and 6 bases from J, the junction contained 11 bases not matched to a gene. CDR3 DNA: TGTGCCAGCAGCGATACCGGGACAGGGGAGGTTCAGCCCCAGCATTTT. Protein sequence: CASSDTGTGEVQPQHF.

The chain has TRBV29-1 and TRBJ2-7; the match to TRBD2 covers 10 bases. CDR3 length: 15 residues. CDR1 and CDR2 (germline): SQVTM, ANQGSEA. V trimming: 2 bases; J trimming: 4 bases; junction bases outside the gene matches: 8. The CDR3 loop is CSVEKASGGSYEQYF. The CDR3 DNA is TGCAGCGTTGAAAAGGCTAGCGGGGGATCATACGAGCAGTACTTC.

The chain has TRBV24-1 and TRBJ2-7, with 12 bases matching TRBD1. Trimming took 2 bases from V and 3 from J; bases not matched to a gene: 4. CDR3 size: 16 residues. Per germline, CDR1 KGHDR and CDR2 SFDVKD. Here the CDR3 DNA reads TGTGCCACCAGTGATTCGGGGGACAGGGGGCTCTACGAGCAGTACTTC. Its protein product is CATSDSGDRGLYEQYF.

The chain carries TRBV20-1 and TRBJ2-3, with 9 nucleotides matching TRBD2. The germline V gene encodes CDR1 DFQATT and CDR2 SNEGSKA (reference sequence). The junction had 3 bases not matched to a gene; V was cut back by 5 bases and J by 6 bases. The CDR3 spans 12 residues. CDR3 sequence reads: CSAPREGDTQYF. CDR3 nucleotides: TGCAGTGCTCCGCGGGAGGGCGATACGCAGTATTTT.

Worth noting for this clonotype: One end of the junction does not line up with germline, which may come from a read error. This chain connects TRBV7-9 to TRBJ1-1; maybe TRBD1 (5 bases). CDR3 length equals 12 residues. In germline, CDR1 is SEHNR, CDR2 FQNEAQ (reference sequence). DNA of the CDR3: TGCGCCAGCAGCTTGAGTTCAGGGGAAGCTTTCTTT. This translates into CASSLSSGEAFF.

In its sample, this clonotype ranks as medium-sized (0.01 to 0.1%). The chain carries TRBV7-9 and TRBJ1-1; tentative D call: TRBD1 (5 bases). This CDR3 has 13 amino acids. Trimming removed 1 base from V and 5 bases from J, with 8 bases in between. CDR1 SEHNR and CDR2 FQNEAQ come from the germline V gene (reference sequence). Written as DNA, the CDR3 is TGTGCCAGCAGCTTAGGCGGGACTACTGAAGCTTTCTTT. Translated, it gives CASSLGGTTEAFF.

The rearrangement uses TRBV7-9 and TRBJ2-7; D is possibly TRBD1 (6 bases). The CDR3 has 13 residues. V lost 5 bases, J lost 3 bases, and 11 bases lay in between. The germline CDR1 and CDR2 sequences are SEHNR and FQNEAQ (reference sequence). The CDR3 DNA sequence: TGTGCCAGCAGCCCACAACAGGGCTACGAGCAGTACTTC. Translation: CASSPQQGYEQYF.

The V call is TRBV25-1, the J call TRBJ2-7; D remains unclear. This CDR3 is built from 14 residues. CDR1 MGHDK and CDR2 SYGVNS come from the germline V gene. V was cut by 2 bases and J by 4 bases, with 12 bases left in between. CDR3 sequence: CASSEDGSLYEQYF. CDR3 in DNA: TGTGCCAGCAGTGAAGACGGTTCGCTTTACGAGCAGTACTTC.

The rearrangement joins TRBV20-1 to TRBJ2-7; 12 positions agree with TRBD2. Germline V gene lookup returns CDR1 DFQATT and CDR2 SNEGSKA (reference sequence). The CDR3 is 14 amino acids. Trimming took 6 bases from V and 4 from J; bases not matched to a gene: 7. The DNA for the CDR3 is TGCAGTGCGCCGGGACTAGCGGGCTCATACGAGCAGTACTTC. It codes for CSAPGLAGSYEQYF.

The chain carries TRBV9 and TRBJ1-2; D is ambiguous. Germline CDR1 SGDLS, CDR2 YYNGEE. Trimming took 4 bases from V and 6 from J, leaving 13 bases between them. The CDR3 has 13 residues. DNA of the CDR3: TGTGCCAGCAGCAGCACAGAAATCAATGGCTACACCTTC. Amino acids: CASSSTEINGYTF. Full variable domain (missing parts from reference TRBV9 and TRBJ1-2): DSGVTQTPKHLITATGQRVTLRCSPRSGDLSVYWYQQSLDQGLQFLIQYYNGEERAKGNILERFSAQQFPDLHSELNLSSLELGDSALYFCASSSTEINGYTFGSGTRLTVV.

The chain carries TRBV2 and TRBJ2-1; D gene unclear. This CDR3 has 11 residues. Trimming removed 4 bases from V and 7 bases from J, with 5 bases in between. Germline assignment: CDR1 SNHLY and CDR2 FYNNEI. CDR3 protein: CASSGENEQFF. Written as DNA, the CDR3 is TGTGCCAGCAGTGGGGAAAATGAGCAGTTCTTC. Supplemented by reference TRBV2 and TRBJ2-1, the full variable domain reads EPEVTQTPSHQVTQMGQEVILRCVPISNHLYFYWYRQILGQKVEFLVSFYNNEISEKSEIFDDQFSVERPDGSNFTLKIRSTKLEDSAMYFCASSGENEQFFGPGTRLTVL.

This clonotype was detected once. This chain uses TRBV20-1 with TRBJ2-5, with TRBD1 matching over 9 bases. The trim removed 4 bases at V and 1 base at J, leaving 4 bases unmatched. The CDR3 has 14 residues. Germline assignment: CDR1 DFQATT and CDR2 SNEGSKA (reference sequence). CDR3 loop: CSAKGTGSQETQYF. The CDR3 nucleotides are TGCAGTGCTAAAGGGACAGGGTCCCAAGAGACCCAGTACTTC.

The CDR3 here is CSVPTIEETQYF. Here the CDR3 DNA reads TGCAGCGTTCCGACGATTGAAGAGACCCAGTACTTC. This chain links TRBV29-1 with TRBJ2-5, with D unclear. V lost 5 bases and J 3 bases, leaving 10 bases between the germline ends. This CDR3 contains 12 residues. Germline assignment: CDR1 SQVTM and CDR2 ANQGSEA.